The 6 T cell receptor beta chains listed next were all sequenced from one sample in a study of blood T cell repertoires in COVID-19. Measured with immunoSEQ multiplex PCR; TCRdb has only the in-frame clones, and not every one. The sample holds over 200,000 clones; over 80% are singletons and the top ten take around 25%. Input material: peripheral blood. The source is a man in his forties with acute or convalescent COVID-19.

This clone was detected once. This chain uses TRBV4-1 with TRBJ1-2, with 10 bases identical to TRBD1. J was trimmed by 8 bases and V by 3 bases; bases with no gene match: 6. CDR3 length: 14 amino acids. The germline V gene has CDR1 MGHRA and CDR2 YSYEKL. DNA of the CDR3: TGCGCCAGCAGCCAGTGGGACAGGGGAAGCGGCTACACCTTC. This sequence encodes CASSQWDRGSGYTF.

The chain is built from TRBV5-1 and TRBJ1-6; tentative D call: TRBD1 (6 bases). Trimming removed 0 bases at V and 9 bases at J, with 13 bases between. The CDR3 has 15 amino acids. CDR1 SGHRS and CDR2 YFSETQ come from the germline V gene. CDR3 protein: CASSLEQGFPSPLHF. The CDR3 DNA reads TGCGCCAGCAGCTTGGAACAGGGTTTCCCTTCACCCCTCCACTTT.

This sequence joins TRBV19 and TRBJ1-1, with 12 bases identical to TRBD1. Trimming took 5 bases from V and 10 from J; bases not matched to a gene: 5. The V gene's germline CDR1 is LNHDA and CDR2 SQIVND (reference sequence). The CDR3 runs to 13 residues. DNA of the CDR3: TGTGCCAGTAGTGGGACAGGGGGCTTTGCAGCTTTCTTT. Residues: CASSGTGGFAAFF.

The chain joins TRBV25-1 to TRBJ1-1; D gene uncertain. Germline CDR1 MGHDK, CDR2 SYGVNS. CDR3 length: 14 residues. V was clipped by 6 bases and J by 6 bases, with 17 bases between them. CDR3 nucleotides: TGTGCCAGCAGATCCGTCGGGTCTACGTCTGAAGCTTTCTTT. This gives the protein CASRSVGSTSEAFF.

This chain joins TRBV4-3 and TRBJ1-1; TRBD1 matches at 8 bases. The V gene's germline CDR1 is LGHNA and CDR2 YSLEER. The ends lost 3 bases at V and 9 bases at J; junction bases unmatched: 6. This CDR3 has 13 amino acids. CDR3: CASSHISGGQAFF. The CDR3 region has the DNA TGCGCCAGCAGCCATATCTCAGGGGGCCAAGCTTTCTTT.

The chain has TRBV29-1 and TRBJ1-2, with 9 bases aligning to TRBD1. J was trimmed by 3 bases and V by 4 bases; bases with no gene match: 3. The germline V gene encodes CDR1 SQVTM and CDR2 ANQGSEA. The CDR3 covers 13 residues. CDR3 region: CSVGTGVDYGYTF. CDR3 in DNA: TGCAGCGTTGGGACAGGGGTAGACTATGGCTACACCTTC.